Listed here are 25 T cell receptor beta chains from one sample, sequenced in a study of blood T cell repertoires in COVID-19 (dated by TCRdb to 2020 to 2021). Receptor libraries were prepared by the immunoSEQ multiplex PCR assay. Drawn from immuneACCESS, this table holds only the in-frame rearrangements with V and J called that TCRdb kept. Clones are partly lost; checked studies trace under half to an unresolved V gene and leave the rest unexplained. Recorded for this sample are approximately 71,000 clones; about 80% of them occurred a single time. Around 27% of the sample is held by the ten biggest clonotypes. Source material: peripheral blood. These receptors were taken from a man in his fifties or sixties with active or convalescent COVID-19.

The chain links TRBV15 to TRBJ1-5; D unresolved. V was trimmed by 0 bases and J by 0 bases, leaving 3 bases between them. This CDR3 is 14 amino acids long. Germline V lookup: CDR1 LNHNV, CDR2 YYDKDF (reference sequence). The CDR3 is CATSREYSNQPQHF. The CDR3 region has the DNA TGTGCCACCAGCAGAGAATATAGCAATCAGCCCCAGCATTTT.

The rearrangement joins TRBV27 to TRBJ1-1, with TRBD1 identical over 7 bases. Germline V CDR1 and CDR2: MNHEY, SMNVEV (reference sequence). The junction had 10 bases not matched to a gene; V was cut back by 5 bases and J by 7 bases. The CDR3 runs to 14 residues. As DNA, the CDR3 is TGTGCCAGCAGTAAAGACAGGGAACCCGGTGAAGCTTTCTTT. This gives the protein CASSKDREPGEAFF.

This chain joins TRBV3-1 (or the pseudogene TRBV3-2) and TRBJ1-2, with D possibly being TRBD1 (5 bases). The V end was cut by 8 bases, the J end by 8 bases, with 21 bases between. The germline CDR1 and CDR2 sequences are LGHDT and YNNKEL (reference sequence). CDR3 length equals 14 residues. The CDR3 spells CASGGGAENFGYTF. DNA of the CDR3: TGTGCCAGCGGGGGAGGGGCAGAAAATTTCGGCTACACCTTC.

A few counts support this clone. J is TRBJ2-5 and V is TRBV7-2, with TRBD2 matching over 8 bases. CDR1 and CDR2 (germline): SGHTA, FQGNSA. This CDR3 is built from 16 residues. V shed 5 bases and J 1 base; nucleotides not matched to a gene: 9. Here the CDR3 reads CASSTQRGPLQETQYF. CDR3 DNA: TGTGCCAGCAGCACCCAGCGGGGGCCCCTCCAAGAGACCCAGTACTTC. Full variable domain (remainder filled in from reference TRBV7-2 and TRBJ2-5): GAGVSQSPSNKVTEKGKDVELRCDPISGHTALYWYRQSLGQGLEFLIYFQGNSAPDKSGLPSDRFSAERTGGSVSTLTIQRTQQEDSAVYLCASSTQRGPLQETQYFGPGTRLLVL.

This rearrangement joins TRBV7-8 to TRBJ2-7; D may be TRBD1 (6 bases). The germline V gene has CDR1 SGHVS and CDR2 FQNEAQ. Trimming stripped 5 bases from V and 0 bases from J, with 11 bases between. The CDR3 extends over 14 amino acids. The CDR3 protein is CASSLQGSSYEQYF. The CDR3 region has the DNA TGTGCCAGCAGCCTACAGGGTAGCTCCTACGAGCAGTACTTC.

The chain has TRBV9 and TRBJ1-3, with D hard to call. The CDR3 has 14 amino acids. Trimming took 7 bases from V and 4 from J, leaving 15 bases between them. In germline, CDR1 is SGDLS, CDR2 YYNGEE. The CDR3 DNA reads TGTGCCAGCGCCATCGGCGGTGCAGGAAACACCATATATTTT. Protein product: CASAIGGAGNTIYF. The variable domain in full, with the rest retrieved from reference TRBV9 and TRBJ1-3, is DSGVTQTPKHLITATGQRVTLRCSPRSGDLSVYWYQQSLDQGLQFLIQYYNGEERAKGNILERFSAQQFPDLHSELNLSSLELGDSALYFCASAIGGAGNTIYFGEGSWLTVV.

The rearrangement uses TRBV5-1 and TRBJ2-1; 7 nucleotides match TRBD1. The CDR3 runs to 15 residues. In germline, CDR1 is SGHRS, CDR2 YFSETQ. V lost 0 bases and J lost 3; bases outside the gene matches: 3. The DNA of the CDR3 is TGCGCCAGCAGCTTGGTCCCAGGGGGCTACAATGAGCAGTTCTTC. It specifies CASSLVPGGYNEQFF.

J is TRBJ2-3 and V is TRBV5-1; D is unresolved. The CDR3 spans 13 residues. Trimming pared 0 bases from V and 6 bases from J, leaving 8 bases between. The germline gives CDR1 SGHRS, CDR2 YFSETQ. DNA for the CDR3: TGCGCCAGCAGCTTGGGTGAGTTGGATACGCAGTATTTT. As protein: CASSLGELDTQYF.

The chain links TRBV3-1 (or the pseudogene TRBV3-2) to TRBJ2-2; 9 bases agree with TRBD2. This CDR3 spans 18 amino acids. The germline CDR1 and CDR2 sequences are LGHDT and YNNKEL (reference sequence). V trimming: 5 bases; J trimming: 5 bases; junction bases outside the gene matches: 15. CDR3 DNA: TGTGCCAGCAGCAGTCCCGGGACTAGCAGAAGAGGGACCGGGGAGCTGTTTTTT. Translating it yields CASSSPGTSRRGTGELFF.

The chain couples TRBV5-1 to TRBJ1-1; a weak D match, TRBD1 (5 bases). Trimming cost V 4 bases and J 5 bases, with 18 bases left between them. Germline CDR1 SGHRS, CDR2 YFSETQ. The CDR3 covers 15 residues. CDR3 in amino acids: CASSVLTQGGTEAFF. The DNA of the CDR3 is TGCGCCAGCAGCGTACTGACTCAGGGAGGGACTGAAGCTTTCTTT.

V usage is TRBV6-5 and J usage is TRBJ1-1, with 9 positions matching TRBD1. The CDR3 runs 16 residues. Germline V CDR1 and CDR2: MNHEY, SVGAGI. V was pared by 3 bases and J by 6 bases, with 11 bases of the junction left unmatched. CDR3 region: CASSYSYATGGAEAFF. Here the CDR3 DNA reads TGTGCCAGCAGTTATTCGTATGCGACAGGGGGGGCTGAAGCTTTCTTT.

This clone was observed many times. CDR3 DNA sequence: TGCGCCAGCAGCACAGGGGGGAAGTGGTACGAGCAGTACTTC. Translation gives CASSTGGKWYEQYF. V is TRBV5-1 and J is TRBJ2-7; the match to TRBD1 covers 8 bases. This CDR3 has 14 amino acids. Trimming at V came to 4 bases and at J to 4 bases, leaving 7 bases not matched to a gene. The germline V gene has CDR1 SGHRS and CDR2 YFSETQ.

This chain joins TRBV19 and TRBJ1-2; 10 bases are shared with TRBD1. Unmatched junction bases numbered 1, after V lost 7 bases and J lost 2 bases. This CDR3 is 13 amino acids long. Looked up from germline, CDR1 is LNHDA and CDR2 is SQIVND (reference sequence). The CDR3 here is CASTGQGNYGYTF. CDR3 coding DNA: TGTGCCAGTACGGGACAGGGGAACTATGGCTACACCTTC.

V and J are TRBV30 and TRBJ2-3; 9 nucleotides align to TRBD2. The CDR3 consists of 15 residues. Germline CDR1 and CDR2: GTSNPN and SVGIG (reference sequence). CDR3 region: CALSGGPYSTDTQYF. The CDR3 nucleotides read TGTGCTCTTAGCGGGGGACCTTATAGCACAGATACGCAGTATTTT.

The V call is TRBV15, the J call TRBJ2-3; a weak D match, TRBD1 (6 bases). Germline V gene data show CDR1 as LNHNV and CDR2 as YYDKDF (reference sequence). Trimming left V 0 bases short and J 1 base short, with 11 bases between. The CDR3 is made up of 16 amino acids. The CDR3 coding sequence is TGTGCCACCAGCAGAGATCTAGCAGGGGGCACAGATACGCAGTATTTT. Its protein is CATSRDLAGGTDTQYF.

This rearrangement joins TRBV7-3 to TRBJ2-5; 7 nucleotides align to TRBD1. V dropped 5 bases and J dropped 5; count of bases not matched to a gene: 5. Germline values: CDR1 SGHTA, CDR2 FQGTGA. The CDR3 totals 13 residues. The CDR3 nucleotides are TGTGCCAGCAGCCGTACAGGGGCCGAGACCCAGTACTTC. Its protein is CASSRTGAETQYF.

This chain joins TRBV5-1 and TRBJ2-3; D remains ambiguous. Trimming pared 4 bases from V and 2 bases from J, leaving 8 bases between. CDR3 length: 13 residues. The germline CDR1 and CDR2 sequences are SGHRS and YFSETQ. The CDR3 here is CASSGTDTDTQYF. CDR3 in DNA: TGCGCCAGCAGCGGAACAGACACAGATACGCAGTATTTT. Full variable domain (outside the CDR3, taken from reference TRBV5-1 and TRBJ2-3): KAGVTQTPRYLIKTRGQQVTLSCSPISGHRSVSWYQQTPGQGLQFLFEYFSETQRNKGNFPGRFSGRQFSNSRSEMNVSTLELGDSALYLCASSGTDTDTQYFGPGTRLTVL.

The chain combines TRBV14 with TRBJ1-6; D is unclear. Germline V gene lookup returns CDR1 SGHDN and CDR2 FVKESK. The CDR3 has 15 residues. Trimming shortened V by 3 bases and J by 6 bases, and 12 bases separated the two germline ends. CDR3 DNA sequence: TGTGCCAGCAGCCAGGAAACAGCCATTAATTCACCCCTCCACTTT. It is translated as CASSQETAINSPLHF.

This clone came up once. The chain has TRBV2 and TRBJ1-4, with 10 bases fitting TRBD1. Germline V gene lookup returns CDR1 SNHLY and CDR2 FYNNEI. This CDR3 region has 15 residues. The ends lost 2 bases at V and 8 bases at J; junction bases unmatched: 5. The CDR3 DNA follows: TGTGCCAGCAGTGAACGGGACAGGGGAAGCGAAAAACTGTTTTTT. It is translated as CASSERDRGSEKLFF.

The rearrangement joins TRBV3-1 (or the pseudogene TRBV3-2) to TRBJ2-5; 13 bases agree with TRBD2. This CDR3 has 15 residues. Germline CDR1 LGHDT, CDR2 YNNKEL (reference sequence). V was clipped by 0 bases and J by 9 bases; unmatched bases: 4. As DNA, the CDR3 is TGTGCCAGCAGCCAAGAGGTGACTAGCGGGGGGCCCCAGTACTTC. Protein product: CASSQEVTSGGPQYF.

The V and J genes are TRBV7-9 and TRBJ2-3, with 7 bases identical to TRBD1. After removal of 3 bases from V and 4 bases from J, the junction contained 7 bases not matched to a gene. There are 15 residues in the CDR3. Germline CDR1 and CDR2: SEHNR and FQNEAQ (reference sequence). CDR3: CASSLHRGLADTQYF. CDR3 DNA sequence: TGTGCCAGCAGCTTGCATAGGGGGCTAGCAGATACGCAGTATTTT.

The chain carries TRBV6-2 or TRBV6-3 and TRBJ2-2, with D hard to call. The germline V gene encodes CDR1 MNHEY and CDR2 SVGEGT. Trimming removed 0 bases from V and 6 bases from J, with 11 bases in between. The CDR3 consists of 15 residues. The CDR3 loop reads CASSYSSVAAGELFF. The DNA for the CDR3 is TGTGCCAGCAGTTACTCGAGTGTAGCAGCCGGGGAGCTGTTTTTT.

The rearrangement links TRBV29-1 to TRBJ1-2; perhaps TRBD1 as D (6 bases). CDR1 and CDR2 from the germline V gene are SQVTM and ANQGSEA. Trimming took 8 bases from V and 4 from J, leaving 14 bases between them. The CDR3 loop spans 12 amino acids. The chain's CDR3 is CSSGGSLYGYTF. Here the CDR3 DNA reads TGCAGCTCTGGGGGCAGCCTCTATGGCTACACCTTC.

This clone was seen more than once but under ten times. The chain carries TRBV30 and TRBJ1-5; 8 positions match TRBD1. Per the germline V gene, CDR1 is GTSNPN and CDR2 is SVGIG (reference sequence). This CDR3 is built from 18 residues. With V trimmed by 0 bases and J by 3 bases, 13 bases remained unmatched. CDR3 in DNA: TGTGCCTGGAGTGTAGGGACAGGCACAGCCCTATACAATCAGCCCCAGCATTTT. Translation: CAWSVGTGTALYNQPQHF.

The V and J genes are TRBV9 and TRBJ2-5; D remains unclear. This CDR3 comprises 17 residues. The V gene's germline CDR1 is SGDLS and CDR2 YYNGEE. The germline V and J ends were trimmed by 0 bases and 7 bases, with 22 bases remaining between them. CDR3 in amino acids: CASSVGPSPSQERTQYF. CDR3 DNA: TGTGCCAGCAGCGTAGGTCCTAGTCCCTCACAAGAGAGGACCCAGTACTTC.